The next 9 T cell receptor beta chains were all read from a single sample in a study of CD8 T cells in Susac syndrome. Random hexamers were used to reverse transcribe an amount of about 0.45 to 1 ug RNA. Each CDR3 protein gets one entry after TCRdb re-called the immunoSEQ multiplex PCR reads with MiXCR. The table includes approximately 190,000 distinct CDR3 sequences, 90% to 95% detected once. Source material: CD4+ T cells from PBMCs. The receptors were sampled from a human donor with multiple sclerosis.

The CDR3 here is CSVGDREAFF. The CDR3 bases are TGCAGCGTTGGGGACAGGGAGGCTTTCTTT. This sequence joins TRBV29-1 and TRBJ1-1, with 9 nucleotides matching TRBD1. Germline CDR1 is SQVTM and CDR2 is ANQGSEA. The CDR3 spans 10 residues. Trimming removed 4 bases from V and 11 bases from J; junction bases left unmatched: 2. Full variable domain (outside the CDR3, taken from reference TRBV29-1 and TRBJ1-1): SAVISQKPSRDICQRGTSLTIQCQVDSQVTMMFWYRQQPGQSLTLIATANQGSEATYESGFVIDKFPISRPNLTFSTLTVSNMSPEDSSIYLCSVGDREAFFGQGTRLTVV.

This chain connects TRBV7-8 to TRBJ1-2; D ambiguous. The germline V gene encodes CDR1 SGHVS and CDR2 FQNEAQ. The CDR3 loop spans 13 amino acids. V lost 5 bases and J lost 3, with 10 bases in between. The CDR3 reads CASSPGIYYGYTF. The CDR3, as DNA: TGTGCCAGCAGCCCCGGGATCTACTATGGCTACACCTTC.

V and J are TRBV2 and TRBJ1-1; TRBD1 agrees at 9 bases. Germline CDR1 and CDR2: SNHLY and FYNNEI. The CDR3 covers 13 residues. Unmatched junction bases numbered 1, after V lost 7 bases and J lost 1 base. The CDR3 nucleotides are TGTGCCAGCAAGGACAGGGGGAACACTGAAGCTTTCTTT. Encoded protein: CASKDRGNTEAFF.

The chain employs TRBV6-6 and TRBJ1-2; no definite D call. V shed 2 bases and J shed 6 bases, with 13 bases lying between them. This CDR3 is built from 14 residues. Germline V lookup: CDR1 MNHNY, CDR2 SVGAGI (reference sequence). CDR3 loop: CASSYGRELNGYTF. CDR3 sequence (DNA): TGTGCCAGCAGTTACGGCCGGGAACTTAATGGCTACACCTTC.

The chain recombines TRBV14 with TRBJ2-4, with D possibly being TRBD2 (5 bases). The ends were cut back, 1 base at V and 2 bases at J, with 6 bases in the middle. The CDR3 is made up of 14 amino acids. Germline CDR1 is SGHDN and CDR2 is FVKESK. CDR3 sequence (DNA): TGTGCCAGCAGCCAAGGAGGGACCAAAAACATTCAGTACTTC. Protein: CASSQGGTKNIQYF.

The genes are TRBV12-3 or TRBV12-4 and TRBJ2-3, with no clear D. CDR3 size: 13 residues. Trimming pared 7 bases from V and 0 bases from J, leaving 8 bases between. CDR3 protein: CASKAQSTDTQYF. The CDR3 DNA reads as TGTGCCAGCAAAGCGCAGAGCACAGATACGCAGTATTTT.

This sequence joins TRBV11-2 and TRBJ1-2; no reliable D call. V lost 3 bases and J lost 0, with 11 bases in between. CDR1 is SGHAT, CDR2 FQNNGV, per germline. The CDR3 has 15 residues. The CDR3 nucleotides read TGTGCCAGCAGCTTCGACCTGGGAACTAACTATGGCTACACCTTC. Amino acid sequence: CASSFDLGTNYGYTF.

V and J are TRBV12-3 or TRBV12-4 and TRBJ2-7; D is tentatively TRBD1 or TRBD2 (5 bases each). This CDR3 comprises 13 residues. V lost 6 bases and J lost 5, with 14 bases in between. The CDR3 DNA is TGTGCCAGCAGCTCAGGGACCCCCGACGAGCAGTACTTC. Translated, it gives CASSSGTPDEQYF.

This CDR3 is CATSRESPGLYYEQYF. Written as DNA, the CDR3 is TGTGCCACCAGCAGAGAGAGCCCGGGACTGTACTACGAGCAGTACTTC. The J gene is TRBJ2-7, the V gene TRBV15, with D possibly matching TRBD2 (6 bases). CDR3 length: 16 residues. Trimming took off 0 bases at V and 3 bases at J, with 15 bases between the two ends. The germline V gene has CDR1 LNHNV and CDR2 YYDKDF (reference sequence).